Presented here are 25 T cell receptor beta chains from one specimen sequenced in a study of T cell repertoires in cytomegalovirus infection. TCRdb reprocessed the reads with MiXCR, giving one entry per CDR3 protein. The sample holds approximately 990,000 distinct CDR3 sequences, 31% seen once. These receptors are not linked to any known antigen. This sample comprised cultured CD8+ T cells from PBMCs, obtained from culture after CMV antigen stimulation. The receptors here all came from a human donor in good health (CMV status not recorded). Some clones in this sample may be carry-over from other donors' samples.

The chain couples TRBV6-5 to TRBJ1-1; D remains ambiguous. Between the trimmed V and J ends, which lost 0 bases and 5 bases, there was a span of 7 bases. CDR1 and CDR2 from the germline V gene are MNHEY and SVGAGI. The CDR3 covers 13 residues. This CDR3 is CASSYSWTTEAFF. CDR3 in DNA: TGTGCCAGCAGTTACTCGTGGACGACTGAAGCTTTCTTT.

The chain carries TRBV7-6 and TRBJ1-1; D unclear. CDR1 is SGHVS, CDR2 FNYEAQ, per germline. V dropped 2 bases and J dropped 1 base, with 5 bases sitting between them. CDR3 length: 13 residues. CDR3 bases: TGTGCCAGCAGCTTAAGAAAGAACACTGAAGCTTTCTTT. Its translation: CASSLRKNTEAFF.

This clonotype was seen repeatedly, ten times or more. The chain uses TRBV7-6 and TRBJ2-3, with D possibly being TRBD1 or TRBD2 (5 bases each). Looked up from germline, CDR1 is SGHVS and CDR2 is FNYEAQ. The CDR3 spans 15 residues. V lost 5 bases and J 2 bases, leaving 14 bases between the germline ends. This CDR3 is CASSQTGTYTDTQYF. DNA for the CDR3: TGTGCCAGCAGCCAAACCGGGACCTACACAGATACGCAGTATTTT.

This clonotype has a handful of counts. This rearrangement joins TRBV29-1 to TRBJ2-3; perhaps TRBD2 as D (5 bases). The CDR3 runs to 14 residues. The germline V gene encodes CDR1 SQVTM and CDR2 ANQGSEA. V shed 4 bases and J shed 0 bases, with 11 bases lying between them. CDR3 region: CSVGAGGSTDTQYF. The CDR3 DNA follows: TGCAGCGTTGGGGCAGGAGGTAGCACAGATACGCAGTATTTT.

This clonotype was counted between two and nine times. V usage is TRBV12-3 or TRBV12-4 and J usage is TRBJ1-1; D not certain. Deletions cut 5 bases from V and 10 bases from J, with 8 bases between. CDR3 length: 10 residues. CDR3 nucleotides: TGTGCCAGCAGTGGACCCGGAGCTTTCTTT. It translates to CASSGPGAFF.

This clonotype has just a few counts. The chain carries TRBV25-1 and TRBJ1-5, with D possibly matching TRBD1 (6 bases). V lost 6 bases to trimming and J lost 6 bases, with 12 bases between them. This CDR3 region has 13 residues. Germline CDR1 MGHDK, CDR2 SYGVNS. This CDR3 is CASSRGSGQPQHF. The CDR3 DNA reads as TGTGCCAGCAGCAGGGGATCGGGTCAGCCCCAGCATTTT.

This clonotype was counted many times. The chain employs TRBV12-3 or TRBV12-4 and TRBJ1-2; TRBD1 matches at 11 bases. This CDR3 has 14 amino acids. V trimming: 5 bases; J trimming: 6 bases; junction bases outside the gene matches: 5. CDR3 coding DNA: TGTGCCAGCAGTCCAGGACAGGGGGCTAATGGCTACACCTTC. It is translated as CASSPGQGANGYTF.

V usage is TRBV6-6 and J usage is TRBJ2-1; 11 nucleotides align to TRBD2. Per the germline V gene, CDR1 is MNHNY and CDR2 is SVGAGI (reference sequence). This CDR3 is built from 17 residues. V shed 2 bases, J shed 4 bases, and the junction held 7 bases outside the gene matches. CDR3 coding DNA: TGTGCCAGCAGTTACGCTACTAGCGGGGGTTATTACAATGAGCAGTTCTTC. It codes for CASSYATSGGYYNEQFF.

The chain recombines TRBV19 with TRBJ1-2, with 8 bases aligning to TRBD1. Germline V gene data show CDR1 as LNHDA and CDR2 as SQIVND (reference sequence). V shed 8 bases, J shed 7 bases, and the junction held 6 bases outside the gene matches. The CDR3 covers 12 residues. The CDR3 sequence: CASSQGAGGYTF. CDR3 bases: TGTGCCAGTTCCCAGGGGGCAGGTGGCTACACCTTC.

This clonotype was observed a single time. The chain is built from TRBV6-2 or TRBV6-3 and TRBJ2-2; 12 nucleotides align to TRBD2. Germline values: CDR1 MNHEY, CDR2 SVGEGT. The CDR3 extends over 19 amino acids. J gave up 1 base and V 4 bases, and 10 bases lay outside the gene matches. The CDR3 DNA follows: TGTGCCAGCAGTTCCCCGGGACTAGCGGGCATGGGGAACACCGGGGAGCTGTTTTTT. This sequence encodes CASSSPGLAGMGNTGELFF.

J is TRBJ1-5 and V is TRBV19; 7 nucleotides match TRBD1. J gave up 6 bases and V 1 base, and 6 bases lay outside the gene matches. The CDR3 totals 15 residues. The germline V gene encodes CDR1 LNHDA and CDR2 SQIVND (reference sequence). This CDR3 reads CASSIAQGGGQPQHF. The CDR3 DNA is TGTGCCAGTAGTATAGCTCAGGGGGGGGGTCAGCCCCAGCATTTT.

V gene TRBV20-1 combines with J gene TRBJ2-7; D might be TRBD1 (6 bases). CDR1 is DFQATT and CDR2 is SNEGSKA in the germline V gene (reference sequence). The ends were cut back, 3 bases at V and 2 bases at J, with 8 bases in the middle. This CDR3 spans 12 amino acids. This CDR3 is CSARDRAYEQYF. For the CDR3, the DNA is TGCAGTGCTAGGGACAGAGCCTACGAGCAGTACTTC.

The genes are TRBV13 and TRBJ2-7; 10 positions match TRBD2. Germline values: CDR1 PRHDT, CDR2 FYEKMQ (reference sequence). The CDR3 runs to 16 residues. The V segment lost 0 bases and the J segment 0 bases; nucleotides outside the gene matches: 2. CDR3 in DNA: TGTGCCAGCAGCTTAGGCCTAGCGGGGGCCTCCTACGAGCAGTACTTC. It translates to CASSLGLAGASYEQYF. The full variable domain, completed using reference TRBV13 and TRBJ2-7, is AAGVIQSPRHLIKEKRETATLKCYPIPRHDTVYWYQQGPGQDPQFLISFYEKMQSDKGSIPDRFSAQQFSDYHSELNMSSLELGDSALYFCASSLGLAGASYEQYFGPGTRLTVT.

This clonotype was seen more than once but under ten times. The rearrangement uses TRBV7-9 and TRBJ2-3, with D uncertain. Per germline, CDR1 SEHNR and CDR2 FQNEAQ (reference sequence). This CDR3 is built from 17 residues. V was clipped by 0 bases and J by 3 bases, with 16 bases between them. The CDR3 region is CASSLAGHTPTTDTQYF. For the CDR3, the DNA is TGTGCCAGCAGCTTAGCTGGGCACACTCCGACAACAGATACGCAGTATTTT. Supplemented by reference TRBV7-9 and TRBJ2-3, the full variable domain reads DTGVSQNPRHKITKRGQNVTFRCDPISEHNRLYWYRQTLGQGPEFLTYFQNEAQLEKSRLLSDRFSAERPKGSFSTLEIQRTEQGDSAMYLCASSLAGHTPTTDTQYFGPGTRLTVL.

The V gene is TRBV6-1, the J gene TRBJ2-1, with 9 positions matching TRBD2. After removal of 8 bases from V and 0 bases from J, the junction contained 11 bases not matched to a gene. This CDR3 has 17 amino acids. CDR1 is MNHNS, CDR2 SASEGT, per germline. Here the CDR3 DNA reads TGTGCCAGCCCCTCCTCTAGCGGGGTCTTCTCCTACAATGAGCAGTTCTTC. It encodes CASPSSSGVFSYNEQFF.

Points on this clonotype: This clone may be a read error of a much larger clone one base away. This sequence joins TRBV7-3 and TRBJ2-5, with 8 nucleotides matching TRBD1. Germline V gene sequence: CDR1 SGHTA, CDR2 FQGTGA. This CDR3 region has 15 residues. CDR3 protein: CASSLTTGAQETQNF. The CDR3 coding sequence is TGTGCCAGCAGCTTAACGACAGGGGCTCAAGAGACCCAGAACTTC. The full variable domain, its missing parts supplied by reference TRBV7-3 and TRBJ2-5, is GAGVSQTPSNKVTEKGKYVELRCDPISGHTALYWYRQSLGQGPEFLIYFQGTGAADDSGLPNDRFFAVRPEGSVSTLKIQRTERGDSAVYLCASSLTTGAQETQNFGPGTRLLVL.

This clonotype was seen more than once but under ten times. The V call is TRBV6-1, the J call TRBJ1-5, with D tentatively TRBD1 (6 bases). The CDR3 loop spans 18 amino acids. Trimming shortened V by 2 bases and J by 0 bases, and 17 bases separated the two germline ends. Germline CDR1 is MNHNS and CDR2 is SASEGT. CDR3 sequence reads: CASSERGTFYYSNQPQHF. The CDR3 DNA reads TGTGCCAGCAGTGAACGGGGGACATTCTATTATAGCAATCAGCCCCAGCATTTT.

This clonotype appeared a few times. This chain links TRBV9 with TRBJ1-5; the D is unclear. This CDR3 region has 15 residues. The ends were cut back, 0 bases at V and 3 bases at J, with 10 bases in the middle. CDR1 is SGDLS, CDR2 YYNGEE, per germline. CDR3: CASSVGSGVNQPQHF. CDR3 sequence (DNA): TGTGCCAGCAGCGTAGGTTCGGGCGTCAATCAGCCCCAGCATTTT. The full variable domain, its missing parts supplied by reference TRBV9 and TRBJ1-5, is DSGVTQTPKHLITATGQRVTLRCSPRSGDLSVYWYQQSLDQGLQFLIQYYNGEERAKGNILERFSAQQFPDLHSELNLSSLELGDSALYFCASSVGSGVNQPQHFGDGTRLSIL.

The chain has TRBV24-1 and TRBJ1-2; D not resolved. Trimming removed 2 bases from V and 7 bases from J, with 7 bases in between. Germline values: CDR1 KGHDR, CDR2 SFDVKD. The CDR3 is 12 amino acids. CDR3 residues: CATSDSPSGYTF. CDR3 DNA: TGTGCCACCAGTGATTCTCCTAGTGGCTACACCTTC.

This clonotype was observed many times. The chain joins TRBV7-2 to TRBJ2-7; 12 bases match TRBD2. The CDR3 is 17 residues long. In germline, CDR1 is SGHTA, CDR2 FQGNSA. Unmatched junction bases numbered 8, after V lost 5 bases and J lost 0 bases. The CDR3 here is CASSAGLAGTLSYEQYF. CDR3 DNA: TGTGCCAGCAGCGCCGGACTAGCGGGGACCCTCTCCTACGAGCAGTACTTC. Looking up the rest from reference TRBV7-2 and TRBJ2-7 gives the full variable domain: GAGVSQSPSNKVTEKGKDVELRCDPISGHTALYWYRQSLGQGLEFLIYFQGNSAPDKSGLPSDRFSAERTGGSVSTLTIQRTQQEDSAVYLCASSAGLAGTLSYEQYFGPGTRLTVT.

The V and J genes are TRBV6-5 and TRBJ2-1, with TRBD2 matching 8 bases. The junction had 12 bases not matched to a gene; V was cut back by 6 bases and J by 8 bases. Germline lookup yields CDR1 MNHEY and CDR2 SVGAGI. The CDR3 sequence is 15 residues long. The CDR3 sequence is CASSPSIAGRDEQFF. DNA of the CDR3: TGTGCCAGCAGCCCTTCTATAGCGGGGCGGGATGAGCAGTTCTTC.

V is TRBV7-9 and J is TRBJ1-2; D call uncertain. Germline V gene lookup returns CDR1 SEHNR and CDR2 FQNEAQ (reference sequence). The CDR3 loop spans 13 amino acids. V shed 6 bases and J shed 3 bases, with 11 bases lying between them. The chain's CDR3 is CASRRDGYYGYTF. The CDR3 DNA reads TGTGCCAGCAGAAGAGATGGATACTATGGCTACACCTTC.

This clonotype was recorded once. The V call is TRBV7-4, the J call TRBJ1-6; 7 bases are a match to TRBD1. This CDR3 has 15 amino acids. V lost 1 base, J lost 7 bases, and 4 bases stayed unmatched. From germline, CDR1 is SGHVT and CDR2 SQSDAQ. This CDR3 reads CASSLDRGKNSPLHF. CDR3 coding DNA: TGTGCCAGCAGCTTAGACAGGGGAAAGAATTCACCCCTCCACTTT. Full variable domain (outside the CDR3, taken from reference TRBV7-4 and TRBJ1-6): GAGVSQSPRYKVAKRGRDVALRCDSISGHVTLYWYRQTLGQGSEVLTYSQSDAQRDKSGRPSGRFSAERPERSVSTLKIQRTEQGDSAVYLCASSLDRGKNSPLHFGNGTRLTVT.

This chain connects TRBV5-6 to TRBJ1-1; no firm D call. Germline V gives CDR1 SGHDT, CDR2 YYEEEE. V lost 3 bases and J 0 bases, leaving 9 bases between the germline ends. This CDR3 is built from 14 residues. CDR3 residues: CASSSSWLNTEAFF. CDR3 coding DNA: TGTGCCAGCAGCTCCTCCTGGCTGAACACTGAAGCTTTCTTT.

Of note for this clonotype: At one end, the junction sequence differs from germline, possibly due to a read error. This chain connects TRBV7-7 to TRBJ2-1; a weak D match, TRBD1 (6 bases). The germline gives CDR1 SSHAT, CDR2 FNYEAQ (reference sequence). The CDR3 is 13 residues long. Here the CDR3 reads CASSWTDYNEQFF. CDR3 in DNA: TGTGCTAGCAGCTGGACAGACTACAATGAGCAGTTCTTC.